The present T cell receptor beta chain was sequenced within a study of HIV-infected patients and healthy controls. cDNA was made from approximately 500 ng RNA using alpha and beta constant primers. Alpha and beta chain libraries were made separately by chain-specific third strand synthesis with multiplexing indices. TCRdb processed the 5' RACE reads anew with MiXCR; each CDR3 protein has one entry. The sample holds some 9,900 distinct CDR3 sequences, 5.2% seen once. The CDR3 runs 21 residues. The V end lost 4 bases, the J end lost 0 bases, and 29 bases lay between the germline ends. CDR1 and CDR2 from the germline V gene are SEHNR and FQNEAQ (reference sequence). The repertoire came from unfractionated whole blood and reflected all unsorted peripheral T cells. This clonotype has ten or more counts.

The chain joins TRBV7-9 to TRBJ2-3; tentative D call: TRBD2 (7 bases). This specimen consisted of blood, obtained before antiretroviral therapy. The clonotype originates from an adult with HIV infection. The CDR3 DNA reads as TGTGCCAGCAGCTCCCCGCTTCGGGGGGCCGAGGGCCGACTAAGCACAGATACGCAGTATTTT. This gives the protein CASSSPLRGAEGRLSTDTQYF.